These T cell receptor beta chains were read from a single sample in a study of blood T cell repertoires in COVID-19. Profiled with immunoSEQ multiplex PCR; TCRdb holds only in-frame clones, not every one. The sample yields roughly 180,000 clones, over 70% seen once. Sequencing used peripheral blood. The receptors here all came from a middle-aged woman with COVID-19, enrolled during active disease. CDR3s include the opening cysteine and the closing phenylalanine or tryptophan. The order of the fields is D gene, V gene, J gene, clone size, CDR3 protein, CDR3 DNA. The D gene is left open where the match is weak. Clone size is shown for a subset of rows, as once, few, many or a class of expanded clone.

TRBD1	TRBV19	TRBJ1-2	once	CASSIRGDRMLGGYTF	TGTGCCAGTAGTATACGTGGGGACAGGATGCTTGGTGGCTACACCTTC
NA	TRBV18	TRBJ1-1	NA	CASSPIPRDSNTEAFF	TGTGCCAGCTCACCTATCCCGAGGGACTCGAACACTGAAGCTTTCTTT
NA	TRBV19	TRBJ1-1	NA	CASSTNLGGFEAFF	TGTGCCAGTAGTACAAACCTGGGGGGGTTTGAAGCTTTCTTT
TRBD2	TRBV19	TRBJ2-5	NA	CASSILAGGPETQYF	TGTGCCAGTAGTATTTTAGCGGGAGGGCCGGAGACCCAGTACTTC
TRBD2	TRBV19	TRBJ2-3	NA	CASSRGGTSAITDTQYF	TGTGCCAGTAGTCGAGGAGGAACTAGCGCGATCACAGATACGCAGTATTTT
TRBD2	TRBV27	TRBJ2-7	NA	CASSLSLASGLYEQYF	TGTGCCAGCAGTTTATCCTTGGCTAGCGGGCTCTACGAGCAGTACTTC
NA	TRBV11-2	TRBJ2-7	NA	CASSLEGAAYEQYF	TGTGCCAGCAGCTTAGAGGGGGCGGCCTACGAGCAGTACTTC
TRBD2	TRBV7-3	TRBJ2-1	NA	CASSSLAGSYNEQFF	TGTGCCAGCAGCTCGCTAGCGGGTTCCTACAATGAGCAGTTCTTC
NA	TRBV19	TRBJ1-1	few	CASSPQGWDGTEAFF	TGTGCCAGTAGTCCTCAGGGCTGGGATGGCACTGAAGCTTTCTTT
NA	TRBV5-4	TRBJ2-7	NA	CASSSGTGPYEQYF	TGTGCCAGCAGCAGCGGGACAGGACCCTACGAGCAGTACTTC
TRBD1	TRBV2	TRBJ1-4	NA	CASIRDSDEKLFF	TGTGCCAGCATTAGGGACAGCGATGAAAAACTGTTTTTT